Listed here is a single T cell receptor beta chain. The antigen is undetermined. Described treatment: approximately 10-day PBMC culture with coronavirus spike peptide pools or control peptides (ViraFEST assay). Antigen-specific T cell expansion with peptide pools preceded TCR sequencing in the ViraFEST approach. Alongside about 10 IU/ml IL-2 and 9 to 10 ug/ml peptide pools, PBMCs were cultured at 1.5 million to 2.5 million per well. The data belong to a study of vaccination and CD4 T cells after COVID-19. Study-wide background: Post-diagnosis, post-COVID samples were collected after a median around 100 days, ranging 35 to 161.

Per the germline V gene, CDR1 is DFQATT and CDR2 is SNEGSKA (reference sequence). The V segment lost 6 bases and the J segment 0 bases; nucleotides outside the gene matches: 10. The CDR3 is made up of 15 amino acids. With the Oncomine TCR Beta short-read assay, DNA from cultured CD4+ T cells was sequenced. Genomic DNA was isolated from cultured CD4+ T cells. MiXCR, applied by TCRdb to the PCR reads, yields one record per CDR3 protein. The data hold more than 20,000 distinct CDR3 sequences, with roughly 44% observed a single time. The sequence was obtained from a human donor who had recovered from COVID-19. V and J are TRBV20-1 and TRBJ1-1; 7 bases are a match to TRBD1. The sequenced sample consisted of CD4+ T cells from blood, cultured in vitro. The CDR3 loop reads CSAPRTGNLNTEAFF. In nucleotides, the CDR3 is TGCAGTGCACCCCGGACAGGAAACTTGAACACTGAAGCTTTCTTT.